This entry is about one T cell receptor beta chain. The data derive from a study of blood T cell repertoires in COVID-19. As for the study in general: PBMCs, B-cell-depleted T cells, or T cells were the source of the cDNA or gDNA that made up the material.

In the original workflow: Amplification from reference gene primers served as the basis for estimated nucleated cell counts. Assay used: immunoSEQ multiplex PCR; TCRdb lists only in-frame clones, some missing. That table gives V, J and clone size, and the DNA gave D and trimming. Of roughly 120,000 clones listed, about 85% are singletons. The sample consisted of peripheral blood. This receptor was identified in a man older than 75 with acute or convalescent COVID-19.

CDR3 in amino acids: CASSQTPGQGFTEAFF. CDR3 nucleotides: TGCGCCAGCAGCCAAACCCCGGGACAGGGTTTCACTGAAGCTTTCTTT. The V and J genes are TRBV4-3 and TRBJ1-1, with 9 bases identical to TRBD1. This CDR3 contains 16 residues. The junction had 8 bases not matched to a gene; V was cut back by 2 bases and J by 4 bases. The germline CDR1 and CDR2 sequences are LGHNA and YSLEER.